This TCR beta chain is drawn from a study of blood T cell repertoires in COVID-19. About the study: The United States, Italy and Spain supplied acute and convalescent COVID-19 samples. PBMCs, B-cell-depleted T cells, or T cells were the source of the cDNA or gDNA that made up the material.

This clone has at least ten counts. Assignment of participants to cohorts was predicated upon participant-reported clinical history. Here immunoSEQ multiplex PCR was the method, and the copy in TCRdb shows in-frame clones only, minus some. The sample contains about 300,000 clones, about 90% of which appear only once. The receptor was isolated from a woman between 18 and 29 years old with acute COVID-19. The sample consisted of PBMCs or T cells enriched from blood (not recorded which).

The CDR3 is CASSPGTVHGEQYF. The CDR3 DNA sequence: TGTGCCAGTAGTCCAGGGACAGTCCACGGCGAGCAGTACTTC. The gene calls are TRBV19 and TRBJ2-7; 7 nucleotides align to TRBD1. CDR1 and CDR2 (germline): LNHDA, SQIVND (reference sequence). The junction had 10 bases not matched to a gene; V was cut back by 5 bases and J by 6 bases. The CDR3 consists of 14 residues.